This TCR beta chain was sequenced in a study of identical twins. Findings and limits, study-wide: Twins shared out-of-frame alpha sequences with excess low generation probability.

Trimming stripped 1 base from V and 1 base from J, with 9 bases between. The CDR3 loop spans 15 amino acids. The V gene's germline CDR1 is SGHDT and CDR2 YYEEEE. Healthy Caucasians alone served as donors. This clonotype showed up just once. What it binds is not known. One entry per CDR3 protein, called by TCRdb with MiXCR from the 5' RACE reads. The table has hundreds of thousands of distinct CDR3 sequences, roughly 20% seen once. The data were also submitted as part of a second study, on T cells expressing NK-cell markers. From that paper: The share of CD8+ T cells held by dominant NKG2C+ clonotypes was 1.0-7.0% in over 5 donors.

The clonotype originates from a woman in her late teens or twenties in good health. The genes are TRBV5-6 and TRBJ1-5; no definite D call. Source material: PBMCs. CDR3 in amino acids: CASSLFGLSNQPQHF. DNA of the CDR3: TGTGCCAGCAGCTTGTTCGGTCTCAGCAATCAGCCCCAGCATTTT.